The TCR beta chain described here comes from a study of T cell changes during pregnancy in multiple sclerosis. Data came from immunoSEQ multiplex PCR; TCRdb stores just in-frame clones and leaves some out. The sample has around 60,000 clones, 96% seen once. The CDR3 sequence is 17 residues long. Losses at the gene ends were 5 bases for V and 4 bases for J; bases not matched to a gene: 8. Per germline, CDR1 SEHNR and CDR2 FQNEAQ (reference sequence). This clone is labeled medium-sized. This material consisted of CD8+ T cells from peripheral blood mononuclear cells, taken after pregnancy. This receptor was identified in a female donor with multiple sclerosis, enrolled in a pregnancy study. The chain combines TRBV7-9 with TRBJ2-3, with 14 bases that match TRBD2. CDR3 in amino acids: CASSPRTSGRWADTQYF. Here the CDR3 DNA reads TGTGCCAGCAGCCCGCGGACTAGCGGGAGGTGGGCAGATACGCAGTATTTT.